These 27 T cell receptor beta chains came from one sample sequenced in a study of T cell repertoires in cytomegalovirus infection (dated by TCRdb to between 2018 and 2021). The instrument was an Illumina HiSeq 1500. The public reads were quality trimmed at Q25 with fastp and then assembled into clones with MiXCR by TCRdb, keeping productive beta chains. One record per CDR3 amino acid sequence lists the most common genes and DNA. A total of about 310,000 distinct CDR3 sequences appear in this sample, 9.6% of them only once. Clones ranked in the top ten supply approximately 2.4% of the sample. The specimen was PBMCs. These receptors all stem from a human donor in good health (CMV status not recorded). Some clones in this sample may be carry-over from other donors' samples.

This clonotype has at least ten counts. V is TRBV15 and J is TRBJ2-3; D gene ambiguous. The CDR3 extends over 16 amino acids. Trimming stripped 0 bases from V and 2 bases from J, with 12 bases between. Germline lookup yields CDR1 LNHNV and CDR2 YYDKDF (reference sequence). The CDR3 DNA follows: TGTGCCACCAGCAGAGATCGGGTCTACCTCACAGATACGCAGTATTTT. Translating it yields CATSRDRVYLTDTQYF.

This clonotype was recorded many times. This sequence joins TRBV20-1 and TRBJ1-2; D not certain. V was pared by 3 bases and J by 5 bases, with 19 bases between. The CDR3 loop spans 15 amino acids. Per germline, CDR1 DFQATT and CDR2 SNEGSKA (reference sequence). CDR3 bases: TGCAGTGCTAGCCTTATAATGGACGTAGGGTATGGCTACACCTTC. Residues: CSASLIMDVGYGYTF.

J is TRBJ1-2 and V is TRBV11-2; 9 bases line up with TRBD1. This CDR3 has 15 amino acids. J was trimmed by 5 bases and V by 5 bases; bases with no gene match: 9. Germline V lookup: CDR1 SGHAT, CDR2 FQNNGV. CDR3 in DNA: TGTGCCAGCAGCCCGCGGGGACAGGGATGGTATGGCTACACCTTC. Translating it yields CASSPRGQGWYGYTF.

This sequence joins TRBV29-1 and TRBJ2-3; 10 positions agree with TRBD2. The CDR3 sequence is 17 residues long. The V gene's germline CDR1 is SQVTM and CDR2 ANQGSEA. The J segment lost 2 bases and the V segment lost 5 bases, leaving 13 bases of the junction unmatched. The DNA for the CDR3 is TGCAGCGTTAGCGGGCTAGCGGGGGCTTTACCCACAGATACGCAGTATTTT. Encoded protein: CSVSGLAGALPTDTQYF.

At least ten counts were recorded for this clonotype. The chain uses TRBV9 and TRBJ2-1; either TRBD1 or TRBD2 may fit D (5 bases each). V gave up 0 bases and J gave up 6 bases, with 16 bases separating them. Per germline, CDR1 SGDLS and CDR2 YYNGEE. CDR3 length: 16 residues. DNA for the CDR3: TGTGCCAGCAGCGTAGAAGGGGCCCCGACTATCAATGAGCAGTTCTTC. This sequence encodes CASSVEGAPTINEQFF.

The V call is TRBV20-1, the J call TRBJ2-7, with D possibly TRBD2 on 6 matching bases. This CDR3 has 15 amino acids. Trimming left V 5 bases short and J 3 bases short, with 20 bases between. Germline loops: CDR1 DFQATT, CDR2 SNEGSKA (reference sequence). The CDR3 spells CSAGPMGGRSYEQYF. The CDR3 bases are TGCAGTGCTGGGCCTATGGGGGGACGGAGCTACGAGCAGTACTTC.

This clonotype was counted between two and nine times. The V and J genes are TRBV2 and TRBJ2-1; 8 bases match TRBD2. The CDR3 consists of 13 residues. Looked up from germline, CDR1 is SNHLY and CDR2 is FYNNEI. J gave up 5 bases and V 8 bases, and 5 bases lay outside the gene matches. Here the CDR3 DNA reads TGTGCCAGCGGCGGGACTAGTCACAATGAGCAGTTCTTC. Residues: CASGGTSHNEQFF. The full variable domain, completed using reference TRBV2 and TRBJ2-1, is EPEVTQTPSHQVTQMGQEVILRCVPISNHLYFYWYRQILGQKVEFLVSFYNNEISEKSEIFDDQFSVERPDGSNFTLKIRSTKLEDSAMYFCASGGTSHNEQFFGPGTRLTVL.

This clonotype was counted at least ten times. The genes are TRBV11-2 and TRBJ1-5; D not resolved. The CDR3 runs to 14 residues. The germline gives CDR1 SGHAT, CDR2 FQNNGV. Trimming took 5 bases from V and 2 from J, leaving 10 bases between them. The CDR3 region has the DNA TGTGCCAGCAGCAGGAATCCAGGCAATCAGCCCCAGCATTTT. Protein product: CASSRNPGNQPQHF.

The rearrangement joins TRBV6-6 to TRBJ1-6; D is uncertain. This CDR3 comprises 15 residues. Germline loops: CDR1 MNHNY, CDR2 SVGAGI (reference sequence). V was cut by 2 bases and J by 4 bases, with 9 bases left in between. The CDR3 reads CASSYGQAYNSPLHF. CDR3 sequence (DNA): TGTGCCAGCAGTTACGGGCAGGCATATAATTCACCCCTCCACTTT.

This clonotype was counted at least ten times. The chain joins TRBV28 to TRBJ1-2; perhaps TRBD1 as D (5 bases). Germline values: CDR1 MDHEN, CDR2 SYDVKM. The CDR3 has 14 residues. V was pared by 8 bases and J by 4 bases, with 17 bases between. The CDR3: CASGPPGNGYGYTF. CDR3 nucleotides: TGTGCCAGCGGACCCCCAGGGAATGGCTATGGCTACACCTTC.

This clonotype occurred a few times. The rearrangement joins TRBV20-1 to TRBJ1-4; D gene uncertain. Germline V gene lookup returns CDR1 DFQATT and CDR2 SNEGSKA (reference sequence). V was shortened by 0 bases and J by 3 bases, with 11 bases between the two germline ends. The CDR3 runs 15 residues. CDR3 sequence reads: CSARDQKRSNEKLFF. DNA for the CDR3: TGCAGTGCTAGAGATCAAAAACGGTCTAATGAAAAACTGTTTTTT.

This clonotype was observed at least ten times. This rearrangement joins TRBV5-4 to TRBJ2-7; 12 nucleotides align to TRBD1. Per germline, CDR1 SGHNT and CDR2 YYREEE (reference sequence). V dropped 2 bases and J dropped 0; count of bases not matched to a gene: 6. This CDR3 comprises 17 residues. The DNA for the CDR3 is TGTGCCAGCAGCTTCCCACCGGGACAGGGGGCCTCCTACGAGCAGTACTTC. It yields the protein CASSFPPGQGASYEQYF.

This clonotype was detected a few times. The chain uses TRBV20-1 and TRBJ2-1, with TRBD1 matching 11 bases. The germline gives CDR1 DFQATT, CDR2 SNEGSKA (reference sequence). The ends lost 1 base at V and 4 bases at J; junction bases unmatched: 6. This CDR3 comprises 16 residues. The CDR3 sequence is CSARVPGQGVYNEQFF. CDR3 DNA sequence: TGCAGTGCTAGAGTACCGGGACAGGGGGTTTACAATGAGCAGTTCTTC.

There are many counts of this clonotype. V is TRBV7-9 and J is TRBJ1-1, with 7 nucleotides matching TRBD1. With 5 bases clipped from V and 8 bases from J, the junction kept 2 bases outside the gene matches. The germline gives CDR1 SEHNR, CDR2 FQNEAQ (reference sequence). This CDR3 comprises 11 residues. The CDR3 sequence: CASSPRGEAFF. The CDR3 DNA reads TGTGCCAGCAGCCCCAGGGGGGAAGCTTTCTTT. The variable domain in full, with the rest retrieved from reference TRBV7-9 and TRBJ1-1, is DTGVSQNPRHKITKRGQNVTFRCDPISEHNRLYWYRQTLGQGPEFLTYFQNEAQLEKSRLLSDRFSAERPKGSFSTLEIQRTEQGDSAMYLCASSPRGEAFFGQGTRLTVV.

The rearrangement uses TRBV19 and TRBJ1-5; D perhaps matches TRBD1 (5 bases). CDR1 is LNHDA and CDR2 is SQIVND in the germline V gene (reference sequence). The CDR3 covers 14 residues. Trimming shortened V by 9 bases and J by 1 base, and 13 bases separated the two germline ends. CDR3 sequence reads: CASQTGGSNQPQHF. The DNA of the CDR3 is TGTGCCAGCCAGACCGGGGGAAGCAATCAGCCCCAGCATTTT.

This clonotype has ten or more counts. CDR3 residues: CAISELTGGESPLHF. The CDR3 DNA reads TGTGCCATCAGTGAGTTAACAGGGGGAGAGTCACCCCTCCACTTT. The rearrangement uses TRBV10-3 and TRBJ1-6, with 8 bases identical to TRBD1. This CDR3 has 15 amino acids. V was clipped by 1 base and J by 10 bases; unmatched bases: 6. Germline V gives CDR1 ENHRY, CDR2 SYGVKD.

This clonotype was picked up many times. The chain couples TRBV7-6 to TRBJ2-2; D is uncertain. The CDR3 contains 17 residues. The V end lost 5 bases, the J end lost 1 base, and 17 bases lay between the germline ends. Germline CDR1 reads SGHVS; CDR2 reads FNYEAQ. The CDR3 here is CASSPVGVVVNTGELFF. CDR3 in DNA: TGTGCCAGCAGCCCAGTCGGAGTGGTGGTGAACACCGGGGAGCTGTTTTTT.

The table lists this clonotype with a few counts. DNA of the CDR3: TGTGCCAGCAGTCCTACTAGCGCCGGGGAGCTGTTTTTT. This codes for CASSPTSAGELFF. The V gene is TRBV6-6, the J gene TRBJ2-2; 7 positions agree with TRBD2. CDR3 length equals 13 residues. Germline CDR1 MNHNY, CDR2 SVGAGI (reference sequence). V shed 5 bases and J 6 bases; nucleotides not matched to a gene: 3.

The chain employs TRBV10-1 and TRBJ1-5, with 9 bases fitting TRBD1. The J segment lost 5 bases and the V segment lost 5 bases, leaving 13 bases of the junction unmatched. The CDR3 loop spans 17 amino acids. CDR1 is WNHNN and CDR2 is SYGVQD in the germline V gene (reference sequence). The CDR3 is CASSITGGRRIDQPQHF. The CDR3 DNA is TGCGCCAGCAGTATCACAGGGGGCCGGAGGATAGATCAGCCCCAGCATTTT.

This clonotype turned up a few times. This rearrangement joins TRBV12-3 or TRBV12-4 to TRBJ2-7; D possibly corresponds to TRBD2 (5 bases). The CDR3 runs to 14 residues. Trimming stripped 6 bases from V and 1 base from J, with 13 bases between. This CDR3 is CASSPFRTSYEQYF. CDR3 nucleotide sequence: TGTGCCAGCAGCCCCTTCCGGACTTCCTACGAGCAGTACTTC.

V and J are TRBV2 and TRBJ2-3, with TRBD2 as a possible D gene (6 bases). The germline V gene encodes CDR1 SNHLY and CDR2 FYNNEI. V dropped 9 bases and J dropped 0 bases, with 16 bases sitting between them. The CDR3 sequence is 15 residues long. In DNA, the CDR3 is TGTGCCAGTATGATCCGGGACTTTAGCACAGATACGCAGTATTTT. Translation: CASMIRDFSTDTQYF.

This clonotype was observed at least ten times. Written as DNA, the CDR3 is TGTGCCAGCAGCTTGATTTTAGCGGGGCTTAGCACAGATACGCAGTATTTT. Amino acid sequence: CASSLILAGLSTDTQYF. The chain is built from TRBV5-6 and TRBJ2-3; TRBD2 agrees at 8 bases. V lost 1 base, J lost 0 bases, and 7 bases stayed unmatched. Germline-derived CDR1 and CDR2 are SGHDT and YYEEEE. The CDR3 consists of 17 residues. Looking up the rest from reference TRBV5-6 and TRBJ2-3 gives the full variable domain: DAGVTQSPTHLIKTRGQQVTLRCSPKSGHDTVSWYQQALGQGPQFIFQYYEEEERQRGNFPDRFSGHQFPNYSSELNVNALLLGDSALYLCASSLILAGLSTDTQYFGPGTRLTVL.

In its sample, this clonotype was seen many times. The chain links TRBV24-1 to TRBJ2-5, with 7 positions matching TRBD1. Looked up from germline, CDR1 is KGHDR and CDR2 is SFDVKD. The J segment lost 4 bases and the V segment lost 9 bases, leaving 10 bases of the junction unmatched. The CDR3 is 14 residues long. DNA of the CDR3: TGTGCCACCGCAAGAGCGAGGGGGCCAGAGACCCAGTACTTC. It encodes CATARARGPETQYF.

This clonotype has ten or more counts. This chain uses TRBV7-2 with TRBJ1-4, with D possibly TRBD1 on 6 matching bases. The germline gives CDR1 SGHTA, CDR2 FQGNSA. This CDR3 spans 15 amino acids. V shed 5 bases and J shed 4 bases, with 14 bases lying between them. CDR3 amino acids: CASSPNRENNEKLFF. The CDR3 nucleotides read TGTGCCAGCAGCCCGAACAGGGAAAATAATGAAAAACTGTTTTTT.

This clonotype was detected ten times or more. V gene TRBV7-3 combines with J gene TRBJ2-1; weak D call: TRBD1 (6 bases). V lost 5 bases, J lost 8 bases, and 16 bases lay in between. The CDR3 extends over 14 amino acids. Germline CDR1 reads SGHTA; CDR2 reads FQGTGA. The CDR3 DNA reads TGTGCCAGCAGCAGAACAGGGTTCCCCCATGAGCAGTTCTTC. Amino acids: CASSRTGFPHEQFF.

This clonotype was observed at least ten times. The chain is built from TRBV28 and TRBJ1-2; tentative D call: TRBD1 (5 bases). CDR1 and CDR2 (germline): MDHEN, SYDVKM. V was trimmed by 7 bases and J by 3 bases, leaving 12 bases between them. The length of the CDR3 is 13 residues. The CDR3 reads CASIQGADYGYTF. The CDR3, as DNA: TGTGCCAGCATCCAGGGCGCTGACTATGGCTACACCTTC.

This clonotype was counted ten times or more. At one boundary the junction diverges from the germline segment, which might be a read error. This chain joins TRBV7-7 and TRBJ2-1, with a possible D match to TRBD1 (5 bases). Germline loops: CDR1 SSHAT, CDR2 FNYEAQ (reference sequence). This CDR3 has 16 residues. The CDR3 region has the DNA TGTGCTAGCAGCGTTGGACGGACAATAAACCACAATGAGCAGTTCTTC. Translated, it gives CASSVGRTINHNEQFF.